Listed here are 8 T cell receptor beta chains from one sample, sequenced in a study of identical twins. TCRdb re-called the 5' RACE reads with MiXCR, one entry per CDR3 protein. Of 1.5 million to 2 million distinct CDR3 sequences listed, under 35% were seen once; the top ten hold approximately 0.25%. The sequenced sample was cord blood. The receptor source for this set is a newborn girl in good health.

The gene calls are TRBV20-1 and TRBJ2-5, with a tentative D call TRBD2 (5 bases). Germline V gives CDR1 DFQATT, CDR2 SNEGSKA (reference sequence). V was cut by 4 bases and J by 6 bases, with 9 bases left in between. The length of the CDR3 is 11 residues. In nucleotides, the CDR3 is TGCAGTGCTACCCTCGGGAAGACCCAGTACTTC. Amino acid sequence: CSATLGKTQYF.

This clonotype has ten or more counts. This chain connects TRBV3-1 to TRBJ2-3, with TRBD2 matching over 9 bases. With V trimmed by 0 bases and J by 5 bases, 6 bases remained unmatched. Germline CDR1 and CDR2: LGHDT and YNNKEL (reference sequence). CDR3 length equals 16 residues. The CDR3 coding sequence is TGTGCCAGCAGCCAAGATCGTGGTAGCGGGAGAGATACGCAGTATTTT. Translated: CASSQDRGSGRDTQYF.

This clonotype has a handful of counts. J is TRBJ2-7 and V is TRBV12-3 or TRBV12-4; 11 nucleotides align to TRBD2. V was clipped by 7 bases and J by 7 bases; unmatched bases: 12. The CDR3 is 15 amino acids. The CDR3 sequence: CASIGTSGSYNEQYF. As DNA, the CDR3 is TGTGCCAGCATTGGGACTAGCGGTTCCTACAATGAGCAGTACTTC.

The chain has TRBV5-1 and TRBJ2-2, with 11 bases matching TRBD2. V dropped 2 bases and J dropped 5; count of bases not matched to a gene: 5. The CDR3 spans 16 residues. Germline assignment: CDR1 SGHRS and CDR2 YFSETQ. CDR3 sequence reads: CASSFPTSGDTGELFF. The CDR3 DNA reads as TGCGCCAGCAGCTTTCCGACTAGCGGGGATACCGGGGAGCTGTTTTTT.

This clonotype was counted a few times. The chain links TRBV20-1 to TRBJ2-7; D gene uncertain. Germline lookup yields CDR1 DFQATT and CDR2 SNEGSKA (reference sequence). This CDR3 comprises 13 residues. Deletions cut 0 bases from V and 2 bases from J, with 8 bases between. Here the CDR3 reads CSARDARPYEQYF. The CDR3 nucleotides read TGCAGTGCTAGAGACGCAAGGCCCTACGAGCAGTACTTC.

This clonotype was recorded a few times. The V gene is TRBV7-9, the J gene TRBJ1-2; 9 bases are shared with TRBD1. The V gene end was trimmed by 4 bases and the J gene end by 2 bases; junction bases not matched to a gene: 8. The CDR3 is 16 residues long. Looked up from germline, CDR1 is SEHNR and CDR2 is FQNEAQ (reference sequence). In DNA form, the CDR3 reads TGTGCCAGCAGCTCCTCCGGGACAGGGAAGAACTATGGCTACACCTTC. Translation: CASSSSGTGKNYGYTF.

The chain is built from TRBV4-2 and TRBJ1-5; D gene ambiguous. The CDR3 runs to 17 residues. V lost 0 bases and J lost 0, with 12 bases in between. CDR1 is LGHNA, CDR2 YNFKEQ, per germline. This chain's CDR3 is CASSQEVGRDSNQPQHF. The DNA of the CDR3 is TGTGCCAGCAGCCAAGAAGTGGGGAGGGATAGCAATCAGCCCCAGCATTTT.

The chain uses TRBV20-1 and TRBJ1-2; D call uncertain. The CDR3 totals 12 residues. Between the trimmed V and J ends, which lost 6 bases and 8 bases, there was a span of 16 bases. Germline lookup yields CDR1 DFQATT and CDR2 SNEGSKA (reference sequence). CDR3 sequence reads: CSARHVLRGYTF. CDR3 bases: TGCAGTGCGAGACACGTACTTAGAGGCTACACCTTC.